The T cell receptor (beta chain) described here comes from a study of circulating and synovial CD4+ cells in juvenile arthritis. Study-wide points: Vbeta family usage analysis did not detect the pathogenic-like versus bulk difference. CPL and bulk CD4 samples differed at least tenfold in T cell genomes. Bulk blood CD4 repertoires were more diverse than these.

Patients with active juvenile idiopathic arthritis donated these samples. Profiling relied on immunoSEQ multiplex PCR, and the TCRdb table lists in-frame clones only, not all of them. Of just over 35,000 clones in the sample, over 85% are singletons; the top ten hold 0.55% to 0.75%. This clone was found once. The antigen remains undetermined. The origin of this receptor is a human donor with juvenile idiopathic arthritis. The sequencing sample was made of CD4+ T cells from blood.

The CDR3 DNA sequence: TGTGCCTGGAGGGCACCGGGACTAGCGGGGGGGCCATTACCCAAAAACATTCAGTACTTC. Its translation: CAWRAPGLAGGPLPKNIQYF. The rearrangement joins TRBV30 to TRBJ2-4, with 16 nucleotides matching TRBD2. The ends lost 3 bases at V and 2 bases at J; junction bases unmatched: 13. Germline CDR1 reads GTSNPN; CDR2 reads SVGIG (reference sequence). This CDR3 spans 20 amino acids.